This T cell receptor (beta chain) was sequenced during a study of neurological immune-mediated disorders. Volunteers attending a blood bank in Maryland, USA, served as healthy controls. With respect to this clonotype: The antigen remains unidentified.

Germline CDR1 SGHRS, CDR2 YFSETQ. The CDR3 length is 15 residues. V was shortened by 6 bases and J by 4 bases, with 19 bases between the two germline ends. Study results and limitations: Whereas HTLV-1-associated myelopathy showed the most TCR clonal expansion, multiple sclerosis showed the least, with levels below those of healthy controls.

The authors produced cDNA by 5'RACE using 10-nucleotide random UMIs. In each sequencing run, over 160 million TCR-beta sequences were generated from 15-18 subjects. TCRdb ran MiXCR on the 5' RACE reads and lists one entry per CDR3 protein. The sample yields over 65,000 distinct CDR3 sequences, about 9.5% seen once. This TCR was recovered from a man aged 45 to 65 in good health. The chain links TRBV5-1 to TRBJ1-1; perhaps TRBD1 as D (6 bases). Sequenced input: PBMCs. CDR3 residues: CASNFNGGESTEAFF. Written as DNA, the CDR3 is TGCGCCAGCAACTTTAACGGGGGCGAGAGCACTGAAGCTTTCTTT.